This is a list of T cell receptor beta chains from one sample in a study of cytomegalovirus exposure and HLA in healthy donors. Repertoires were generated with immunoSEQ multiplex PCR, while TCRdb's copy carries only in-frame clones and drops some. The sample table includes some 200,000 clones. Sequencing was carried out using PBMCs. These receptor sequences come from a girl aged 2-10 years in good health and CMV-seropositive. Each CDR3 is given with its conserved first and last residue. The D gene is left open where the match is weak.

V gene	J gene	D gene	CDR3 length	CDR3 protein	CDR3 DNA
TRBV14	TRBJ2-4	-	13	CASSQGGSNIQYF	TGTGCCAGCAGCCAAGGGGGCTCGAACATTCAGTACTTC
TRBV10-3	TRBJ1-2	TRBD1	13	CAISGQGAGGYTF	TGTGCCATCAGTGGACAGGGGGCGGGTGGCTACACCTTC
TRBV7-2	TRBJ2-5	TRBD2	16	CASSAGLAGGAETQYF	TGTGCCAGCAGCGCCGGACTAGCGGGAGGGGCAGAGACCCAGTACTTC
TRBV25-1	TRBJ2-3	-	14	CASSGGGPVDTQYF	TGTGCCAGCAGTGGAGGGGGACCAGTAGATACGCAGTATTTT
TRBV27	TRBJ1-5	-	16	CASSQGGGYSNQPQHF	TGTGCCAGCAGCCAAGGTGGAGGTTATAGCAATCAGCCCCAGCATTTT
TRBV9	TRBJ2-3	TRBD1	15	CASSAGDRSTDTQYF	TGTGCCAGCAGCGCCGGGGACAGAAGCACAGATACGCAGTATTTT
TRBV28	TRBJ2-1	TRBD2	16	CASTLGRREGRYEQFF	TGTGCCAGCACCCTGGGTCGGCGGGAGGGTCGTTATGAGCAGTTCTTC
TRBV5-1	TRBJ1-1	-	15	CASSLAADMNTEAFF	TGCGCCAGCAGCTTGGCGGCAGACATGAACACTGAAGCTTTCTTT
TRBV6-1	TRBJ2-1	TRBD2	15	CASTKRDYAYNEQFF	TGTGCCAGCACAAAACGGGACTACGCTTACAATGAGCAGTTCTTC
TRBV7-2	TRBJ2-7	TRBD1	14	CASSLRTGEYEQYF	TGTGCCAGCAGCCTCCGGACAGGGGAATACGAGCAGTACTTC
TRBV27	TRBJ1-2	-	15	CASSTTTGIGYGYTF	TGTGCCAGCAGTACCACCACAGGGATCGGGTATGGCTACACCTTC
TRBV2	TRBJ2-1	TRBD2	14	CASSAPTTSGSKFF	TGTGCCAGCAGTGCCCCCACGACTAGCGGGAGTAAGTTCTTC
TRBV18	TRBJ2-2	-	14	CASSPRRDTGELFF	TGTGCCAGCTCACCACGTCGCGACACCGGGGAGCTGTTTTTT
TRBV11-2	TRBJ1-2	TRBD1	13	CASSPDRERVYTF	TGTGCCAGCAGCCCGGACAGGGAAAGAGTCTACACCTTC
TRBV19	TRBJ2-7	-	15	CASSMLWTPSYEQYF	TGTGCCAGTAGTATGTTGTGGACTCCCTCCTACGAGCAGTACTTC
TRBV6-1	TRBJ2-1	-	16	CASSEGGPSPYNEQFF	TGTGCCAGCAGTGAGGGGGGACCGTCGCCCTACAATGAGCAGTTCTTC
TRBV20-1	TRBJ2-5	TRBD2	11	CSVQAGETQYF	TGCAGTGTCCAAGCGGGGGAGACCCAGTACTTC
TRBV7-9	TRBJ2-7	-	13	CASSLGLRSEQYF	TGTGCCAGCAGCTTGGGGCTTAGGAGCGAGCAGTACTTC
TRBV29-1	TRBJ2-3	-	13	CSVFGSSTDTQYF	TGCAGCGTCTTTGGCAGTAGCACAGATACGCAGTATTTT
TRBV28	TRBJ2-7	-	12	CASSFSSSEQYF	TGTGCCAGCAGTTTCTCCTCTTCCGAGCAGTACTTC
TRBV2	TRBJ2-3	-	13	CASSPRQRDTQYF	TGTGCCAGCAGTCCCAGACAGAGAGATACGCAGTATTTT
TRBV14	TRBJ1-2	-	18	CASSQIRRVTGDNYGYTF	TGTGCCAGCAGCCAAATCCGACGGGTCACGGGGGACAACTATGGCTACACCTTC